What follows are 21 T cell receptor beta chains derived from one specimen sequenced in a study of blood T cell repertoires in COVID-19. Sequencing was performed with immunoSEQ multiplex PCR; in TCRdb, only in-frame clones are kept and a portion is missing. The table records 150,000 to 200,000 clones, 88% of them present only once. Sequencing input: PBMCs or T cells enriched from blood (not recorded which). Receptor source: a woman between 18 and 30 years old who had recovered from COVID-19.

The rearrangement uses TRBV18 and TRBJ1-1, with 9 bases matching TRBD1. V trimming: 4 bases; J trimming: 1 base; junction bases outside the gene matches: 1. CDR1 KGHSH and CDR2 LQKENI come from the germline V gene. The CDR3 has 14 residues. CDR3 region: CASSRDRANTEAFF. In DNA, the CDR3 is TGTGCCAGCTCACGGGACAGGGCGAACACTGAAGCTTTCTTT.

The V and J genes are TRBV18 and TRBJ2-1; 12 positions agree with TRBD2. The V and J ends lost 6 bases and 2 bases, in that order; junction bases with no gene match: 8. Germline V CDR1 and CDR2: KGHSH, LQKENI. The CDR3 consists of 17 residues. As DNA, the CDR3 is TGTGCCAGCTCCGAGACTAGCGGGGGATTTCCCTACAATGAGCAGTTCTTC. Protein product: CASSETSGGFPYNEQFF. Filled out from reference TRBV18 and TRBJ2-1, the complete variable domain reads NAGVMQNPRHLVRRRGQEARLRCSPMKGHSHVYWYRQLPEEGLKFMVYLQKENIIDESGMPKERFSAEFPKEGPSILRIQQVVRGDSAAYFCASSETSGGFPYNEQFFGPGTRLTVL.

The genes are TRBV27 and TRBJ2-7; possible D gene TRBD1, 6 bases. The CDR3 is 15 residues long. CDR1 MNHEY and CDR2 SMNVEV come from the germline V gene (reference sequence). Between the trimmed V and J ends, which lost 6 bases and 6 bases, there was a span of 21 bases. CDR3 DNA sequence: TGTGCCAGCAGCCCGGACAGCCCCCTTACCGGCGAGCAGTACTTC. Amino acid sequence: CASSPDSPLTGEQYF.

This sequence joins TRBV6-5 and TRBJ2-7; the D gene is possibly TRBD2 (6 bases). Per the germline V gene, CDR1 is MNHEY and CDR2 is SVGAGI. V was clipped by 5 bases and J by 0 bases, with 14 bases between them. This CDR3 is built from 15 residues. CDR3 in amino acids: CASSPGLPSSYEQYF. The CDR3 nucleotides are TGTGCCAGCAGTCCTGGACTACCTTCCTCCTACGAGCAGTACTTC.

The V and J genes are TRBV5-1 and TRBJ2-7; 11 bases map to TRBD2. V lost 3 bases, J lost 2 bases, and 4 bases stayed unmatched. CDR3 length equals 15 residues. Germline V gives CDR1 SGHRS, CDR2 YFSETQ. In DNA form, the CDR3 reads TGCGCCAGCAGCTCCTATAGCGGGGGGGCCTACGAGCAGTACTTC. This gives the protein CASSSYSGGAYEQYF.

V gene TRBV5-6 combines with J gene TRBJ1-5; D may be TRBD1 (5 bases). Germline V gene data show CDR1 as SGHDT and CDR2 as YYEEEE. The CDR3 length is 14 residues. Trimming stripped 0 bases from V and 8 bases from J, with 12 bases between. CDR3 sequence: CASSLAGGSKPQHF. The CDR3 coding sequence is TGTGCCAGCAGCTTGGCCGGGGGAAGTAAGCCCCAGCATTTT.

CDR3: CASSPRREGQSYNEQFF. The CDR3 nucleotides read TGTGCCAGCAGCCCGAGAAGGGAGGGCCAGTCCTACAATGAGCAGTTCTTC. The chain combines TRBV11-3 with TRBJ2-1, with 7 bases aligning to TRBD2. The V gene end was trimmed by 5 bases and the J gene end by 1 base; junction bases not matched to a gene: 11. This CDR3 region has 17 residues. The germline CDR1 and CDR2 sequences are SGHNT and YENEEA. The full variable domain, rest sourced from reference TRBV11-3 and TRBJ2-1, is EAGVVQSPRYKIIEKKQPVAFWCNPISGHNTLYWYLQNLGQGPELLIRYENEEAVDDSQLPKDRFSAERLKGVDSTLKIQPAELGDSAVYLCASSPRREGQSYNEQFFGPGTRLTVL.

This chain links TRBV28 with TRBJ2-7; possibly TRBD1 for D (5 bases). CDR1 and CDR2 (germline): MDHEN, SYDVKM. The CDR3 extends over 14 amino acids. The V end was cut by 1 base, the J end by 2 bases, with 9 bases between. CDR3 protein: CASSLFTGTYEQYF. The CDR3 nucleotides are TGTGCCAGCAGTTTATTTACAGGCACCTACGAGCAGTACTTC.

The chain links TRBV5-5 to TRBJ1-2; tentatively, D is TRBD1 (5 bases). The germline V and J ends were trimmed by 4 bases and 2 bases, with 12 bases remaining between them. Germline lookup yields CDR1 SGHKS and CDR2 YYEKEE (reference sequence). This CDR3 is built from 14 residues. CDR3 amino acids: CASSTGGGNYGYTF. The CDR3 nucleotides read TGTGCCAGCAGCACGGGGGGAGGGAACTATGGCTACACCTTC.

Details on this clone: Other DNA sequences in this specimen translate into the identical CDR3. V is TRBV5-1 and J is TRBJ1-1; D is uncertain. The CDR3 has 13 residues. V lost 1 base to trimming and J lost 0 bases, with 4 bases between them. Germline CDR1 SGHRS, CDR2 YFSETQ. The CDR3 nucleotides are TGCGCCAGCAGCTTGAATATGAACACTGAAGCTTTCTTT. It encodes CASSLNMNTEAFF. The full variable domain, completed using reference TRBV5-1 and TRBJ1-1, is KAGVTQTPRYLIKTRGQQVTLSCSPISGHRSVSWYQQTPGQGLQFLFEYFSETQRNKGNFPGRFSGRQFSNSRSEMNVSTLELGDSALYLCASSLNMNTEAFFGQGTRLTVV.

The CDR3 reads CASSQDRAVTAYEQYF. CDR3 coding DNA: TGCGCCAGCAGCCAAGATCGGGCAGTGACAGCCTACGAGCAGTACTTC. The rearrangement joins TRBV4-3 to TRBJ2-7, with D possibly matching TRBD1 (5 bases). Between the trimmed V and J ends, which lost 0 bases and 2 bases, there was a span of 14 bases. The CDR3 covers 16 residues. Germline values: CDR1 LGHNA, CDR2 YSLEER.

The rearrangement links TRBV6-4 to TRBJ2-3; 13 bases map to TRBD2. Germline-derived CDR1 and CDR2 are MRHNA and SNTAGT. J gave up 4 bases and V 6 bases, and 4 bases lay outside the gene matches. This CDR3 has 15 residues. CDR3 nucleotide sequence: TGTGCCAGCAGCCAACTAGCGGGGGGGGCAGATACGCAGTATTTT. Amino acid sequence: CASSQLAGGADTQYF.

This chain joins TRBV30 and TRBJ1-2; TRBD1 matches at 8 bases. The CDR3 is 13 residues long. Germline assignment: CDR1 GTSNPN and CDR2 SVGIG (reference sequence). V lost 3 bases, J lost 5 bases, and 5 bases stayed unmatched. The CDR3 spells CAWSADRAYGYTF. In DNA form, the CDR3 reads TGTGCCTGGAGCGCGGACAGGGCTTATGGCTACACCTTC.

The chain employs TRBV3-1 (or the pseudogene TRBV3-2) and TRBJ2-7; D might be TRBD2 (5 bases). This CDR3 has 12 residues. Germline assignment: CDR1 LGHDT and CDR2 YNNKEL (reference sequence). V gave up 4 bases and J gave up 10 bases, with 14 bases separating them. The CDR3 is CASSPGGPSQYF. DNA of the CDR3: TGTGCCAGCAGCCCAGGCGGGCCATCCCAGTACTTC.

The chain recombines TRBV6-2 or TRBV6-3 with TRBJ1-5; 7 bases are a match to TRBD1. This CDR3 comprises 17 residues. With 3 bases clipped from V and 2 bases from J, the junction kept 10 bases outside the gene matches. In germline, CDR1 is MNHEY, CDR2 SVGEGT. In nucleotides, the CDR3 is TGTGCCAGCAGTTATCCCCCGACAGGGCTACGCAATCAGCCCCAGCATTTT. This gives the protein CASSYPPTGLRNQPQHF.

This chain connects TRBV29-1 to TRBJ1-3, with D hard to call. Trimming stripped 7 bases from V and 2 bases from J, with 6 bases between. Germline V gene lookup returns CDR1 SQVTM and CDR2 ANQGSEA. The CDR3 runs 11 residues. CDR3 coding DNA: TGCAGCGGCGACACTGGAAACACCATATATTTT. Protein sequence: CSGDTGNTIYF. Full variable domain (outside the CDR3, taken from reference TRBV29-1 and TRBJ1-3): SAVISQKPSRDICQRGTSLTIQCQVDSQVTMMFWYRQQPGQSLTLIATANQGSEATYESGFVIDKFPISRPNLTFSTLTVSNMSPEDSSIYLCSGDTGNTIYFGEGSWLTVV.

The chain combines TRBV24-1 with TRBJ1-5, with a possible D match to TRBD1 (5 bases). The CDR3 extends over 15 amino acids. The germline CDR1 and CDR2 sequences are KGHDR and SFDVKD. V lost 3 bases, J lost 3 bases, and 11 bases lay in between. CDR3 sequence reads: CATSDPTDFNQPQHF. The DNA of the CDR3 is TGTGCCACCAGTGATCCGACAGATTTCAATCAGCCCCAGCATTTT.

As DNA, the CDR3 is TGTGCCAGCAGCTTCCAGACTAGCGCCAACTCCTACGAGCAGTACTTC. It encodes CASSFQTSANSYEQYF. This sequence joins TRBV7-9 and TRBJ2-7; 8 bases agree with TRBD2. Germline V gene sequence: CDR1 SEHNR, CDR2 FQNEAQ (reference sequence). This CDR3 has 16 amino acids. The V and J ends lost 3 bases and 0 bases, in that order; junction bases with no gene match: 7.

The chain recombines TRBV14 with TRBJ1-4, with 7 bases matching TRBD1. The germline CDR1 and CDR2 sequences are SGHDN and FVKESK. V was clipped by 1 base and J by 7 bases; unmatched bases: 15. This CDR3 comprises 18 residues. CDR3 nucleotide sequence: TGTGCCAGCAGCCAAGTTGGTCAGGGGGTAGGTATGGGTGAAAAACTGTTTTTT. It yields the protein CASSQVGQGVGMGEKLFF.

V and J are TRBV11-3 and TRBJ2-1, with D possibly matching TRBD1 (5 bases). The CDR3 extends over 13 amino acids. V dropped 1 base and J dropped 4 bases, with 5 bases sitting between them. Germline CDR1 is SGHNT and CDR2 is YENEEA. CDR3 region: CASSLAGYNEQFF. The CDR3 nucleotides read TGTGCCAGCAGCTTAGCAGGGTACAATGAGCAGTTCTTC.

V usage is TRBV7-8 and J usage is TRBJ2-5; 7 bases fit TRBD1. Germline lookup yields CDR1 SGHVS and CDR2 FQNEAQ. The CDR3 is 15 amino acids. The J segment lost 1 base and the V segment lost 5 bases, leaving 7 bases of the junction unmatched. The CDR3 nucleotides read TGTGCCAGCAGCCAAATGACAGGGATCCAAGAGACCCAGTACTTC. Its protein product is CASSQMTGIQETQYF.